Sequencing of this T cell receptor (beta chain) was carried out in a study of blood T cells in healthy people across ages. With a J-beta primer mix and a sample-barcoded 5' primer, a second PCR ran 7 to 11 cycles. TCRdb reprocessed the 5' RACE reads with MiXCR, giving one entry per CDR3 protein. Here the sample spans around 1,000,000 distinct CDR3 sequences, 35% to 40% being singletons. The CDR3 runs 13 residues. V was cut by 7 bases and J by 8 bases, with 17 bases left in between. The rearrangement uses TRBV12-3 or TRBV12-4 and TRBJ1-1; no clear D. Sequenced input: blood. This receptor was taken from a man aged 18 to 29 in good health. The CDR3 protein is CASTNVPGEEAFF. CDR3 bases: TGTGCCAGCACCAACGTCCCCGGTGAGGAAGCTTTCTTT.